This T cell receptor (beta chain) was documented in a study of cytomegalovirus exposure and HLA in healthy donors. Study details: Approximately 80 million unique TCRs, all from HLA-typed donors, were included in an early release of the data.

Nominal health characterized the donors when sampled, though unrecorded immune exposures were likely. Trimming pared 1 base from V and 3 bases from J, leaving 17 bases between. CDR1 is MGHRA and CDR2 is YSYEKL in the germline V gene. The CDR3 covers 17 residues. Amplification used 60 Vbeta primers and 13 Jbeta primers. As originally analysed: Unique TCR beta chains totaled some 80 million in a later count, with roughly 10 million of them shared. Profiling relied on immunoSEQ multiplex PCR, and the TCRdb table lists in-frame clones only, not all of them. The V and J calls and clone size are taken from that table; D and trimming were inferred from the DNA. The sample lists nearly 200,000 clones; around 86% were seen once.

The sequence was obtained from a woman in her forties or fifties in good health and CMV-seropositive. V usage is TRBV4-1 and J usage is TRBJ2-3; a weak D match, TRBD2 (6 bases). Specimen: PBMCs. In DNA form, the CDR3 reads TGCGCCAGCAGCCAAGTCAGGGACTCCCTTTTGACAGATACGCAGTATTTT. Translated, it gives CASSQVRDSLLTDTQYF.